Sequencing of this TCR beta chain was carried out in a study of blood T cells in healthy people across ages (dated by TCRdb to between 2015 and 2017). With regard to the full study: In model experiments, template switching captured about one uniquely barcoded TCR beta cDNA molecule for every two T cells. Using deep sequencing normalized with unique cDNA molecular identifiers, the study measured how TCR beta repertoire diversity changes with age. Four age groups were formed from the donors: young (average about 17 years), middle-aged (around 39), aged (about 68) and long-lived (approximately 78). To avoid experimental bias, donors of different ages were randomly spread across the sequencing lanes. The study analyzed two additional independent replicas of 1 million unique cDNA reads from the same blood draw for two donors, one aged 18 to 29 and one aged 80 or older. Summary of the overall study and its limitations: Estimates of total diversity from one million sequenced T cells were regarded as lower bounds and underestimates. Because profiling used bulk unsorted PBMCs, naive and antigen-experienced compartments could not be compared conclusively. There was a strong correlation between observed TCR beta diversity and the percentage of naive T cells measured by flow cytometry. Compared with the aged group, the long-lived group had more naive CD4+ T cells, fewer expanded clones and increased TCR diversity, a pattern suggesting age selection. Because donor CMV infection status was unknown, age-related changes in expanded clonotypes were potentially confounded. Observed TCR beta diversity per million T cells fell roughly linearly with age, and a significant reduction was already apparent by age roughly 40.

Points on this clonotype: Its cognate antigen has yet to be identified. The record has no base qualities; no much larger clone is one base away.

The library was prepared using 5' RACE. TCRdb records Illumina HiSeq 2500 as the sequencer. The second PCR ran for roughly 7 to 12 cycles and used a J-beta primer mix along with a sample-barcoded 5' primer. A template-switch 5' adaptor carrying 12 random nucleotides introduced a unique molecular identifier onto each TCR beta cDNA molecule. At least 2.5 million CDR3-containing paired-end reads were obtained from each sample. First-strand cDNA was synthesized from all RNA with the Mint cDNA synthesis kit, primed by a TRBC-specific oligonucleotide. Following uracil-DNA glycosylase treatment, all cDNA underwent a first 18-cycle PCR with the universal primers M1SS and BC2_uni_R. The published analysis was carried out like this. For normalization, 1 million high-quality reads, each with a distinct molecular identifier, were randomly selected from each sample. Reads with shared molecular identifiers were discarded instead of being binned into consensus sequences. CDR3 identification, clonotype clustering and error correction used MiTCR with a Q25 quality threshold and the strictest error-elimination algorithm. A nonparametric unseen species model using Euler transformation provided a lower-bound estimate of total TCR beta diversity. TCRdb redid the processing of the public reads, applying fastp at Q25 and MiXCR, and retained in-frame beta chains. When rows share a CDR3 protein, they turn into one entry using the most common DNA and genes. The V and J calls shown here were made by TCRdb, not taken from the authors' results. This sample is represented by under 1,000,000 distinct CDR3 sequences; about half of them were singletons. Of the sample, about a sixth is held by the ten largest clones.

The donors were roughly 40 Caucasian individuals from Russia, aged about 6 to 100 years, who were systemically healthy. Ten milliliters of peripheral blood were drawn from each donor into EDTA-treated Vacutainer tubes. Ficoll-Paque density-gradient centrifugation was used to isolate PBMCs, with at least 6.5 million per sample. Trizol reagent was used to extract total RNA from the PBMCs, yielding at least 5.5 micrograms per sample. For every donor, an aliquot of PBMCs went through flow cytometry to measure the percentages of naive CD45RAhigh/CD27high T cells. Specimen: blood. The receptor comes from a man older than 75 in good health.

The CDR3: CASDRGSNYEQYF. The DNA sequence is TGTGCCAGCGACAGGGGGTCAAACTACGAGCAGTACTTC. The chain is encoded by TRBV6-6 joined to TRBJ2-4, with 9 middle bases fitting TRBD1. The closer fit of TRBJ2-7 to the DNA end suggests the J call may be wrong. Sequences MNHNY (CDR1) and SVGAGI (CDR2) are obtained from the germline V gene (reference sequence). The CDR3 starts with the cysteine, ends with the phenylalanine, and has 13 residues. Only the CDR3 portion is preserved as DNA: 39 bases, with reading frame beginning at the first base.